The next 2 T cell receptor beta chains were all read from a single sample in a study of vaccination effects on CD4 cells after COVID-19. Antigens for these TCRs are unknown. At the end of 9 to 11 days of culture, CD4+ T cells were isolated. The participants, recipients of two vaccine doses, got either BNT162b2 or mRNA-1273. Assay: immunoSEQ multiplex PCR; the TCRdb copy retains only in-frame clones and omits some. This repertoire shows just under 75,000 clones, around 73% found once; its top ten account for more than 2%. The starting material was CD4+ T cells from PBMCs cultured without peptide, obtained after COVID-19 vaccination. Receptor source: a human donor who received a COVID-19 vaccine.

The V and J genes are TRBV19 and TRBJ1-5; D is unclear. This CDR3 is built from 16 residues. Germline-derived CDR1 and CDR2 are LNHDA and SQIVND (reference sequence). The V gene lost 3 bases and the J gene lost 0 bases, with 12 bases spanning the gap. The CDR3 DNA follows: TGTGCCAGTAGTATTATGAGAGGTAATAGCAATCAGCCCCAGCATTTT. Translating gives CASSIMRGNSNQPQHF.

The chain joins TRBV29-1 to TRBJ2-2; unclear D gene. Trimming stripped 4 bases from V and 6 bases from J, with 12 bases between. The CDR3 sequence is 13 residues long. Germline lookup yields CDR1 SQVTM and CDR2 ANQGSEA. Written as DNA, the CDR3 is TGCAGCGTTGGAATCAGCTTGGCCGGGGAGCTGTTTTTT. The encoded protein is CSVGISLAGELFF.